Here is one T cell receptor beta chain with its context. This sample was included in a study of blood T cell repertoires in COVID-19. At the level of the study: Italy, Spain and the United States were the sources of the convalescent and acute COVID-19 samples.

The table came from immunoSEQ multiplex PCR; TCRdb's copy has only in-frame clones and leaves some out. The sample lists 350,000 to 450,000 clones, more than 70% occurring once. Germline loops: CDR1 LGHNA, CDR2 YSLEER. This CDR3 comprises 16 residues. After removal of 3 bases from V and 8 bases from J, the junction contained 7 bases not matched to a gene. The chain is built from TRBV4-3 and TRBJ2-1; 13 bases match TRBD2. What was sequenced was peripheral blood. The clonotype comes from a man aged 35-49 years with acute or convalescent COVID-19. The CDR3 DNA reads TGCGCCAGCAGCCAGATGACTAGCGGGGGGCCCCATGAGCAGTTCTTC. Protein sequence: CASSQMTSGGPHEQFF.